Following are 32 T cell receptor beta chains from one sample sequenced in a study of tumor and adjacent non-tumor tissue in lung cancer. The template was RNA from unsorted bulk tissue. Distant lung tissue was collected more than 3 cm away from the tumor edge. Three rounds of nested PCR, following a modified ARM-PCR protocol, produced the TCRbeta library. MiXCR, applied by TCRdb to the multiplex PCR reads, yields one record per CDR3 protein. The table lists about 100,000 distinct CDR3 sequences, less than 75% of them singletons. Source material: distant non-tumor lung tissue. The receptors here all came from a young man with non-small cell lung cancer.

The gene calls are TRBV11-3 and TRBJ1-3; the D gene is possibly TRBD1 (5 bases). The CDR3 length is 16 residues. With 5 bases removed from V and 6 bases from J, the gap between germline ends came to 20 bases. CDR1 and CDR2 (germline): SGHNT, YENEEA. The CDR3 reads CASSPSTWGSENTIYF. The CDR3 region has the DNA TGTGCCAGCAGCCCCTCCACATGGGGCAGTGAAAACACCATATATTTT.

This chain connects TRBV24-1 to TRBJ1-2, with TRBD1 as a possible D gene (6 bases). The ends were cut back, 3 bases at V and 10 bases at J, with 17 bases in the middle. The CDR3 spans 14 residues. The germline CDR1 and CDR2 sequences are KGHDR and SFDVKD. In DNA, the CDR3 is TGTGCCACCAGTGATGCTACAGGGACCGACAACTACACCTTC. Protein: CATSDATGTDNYTF.

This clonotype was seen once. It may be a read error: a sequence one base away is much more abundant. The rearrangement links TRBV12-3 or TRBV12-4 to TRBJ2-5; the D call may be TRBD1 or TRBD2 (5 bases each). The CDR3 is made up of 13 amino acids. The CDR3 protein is CAGSTLGVGTQNF. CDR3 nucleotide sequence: TGTGCCGGCAGCACGTTGGGGGTGGGGACCCAGAACTTC.

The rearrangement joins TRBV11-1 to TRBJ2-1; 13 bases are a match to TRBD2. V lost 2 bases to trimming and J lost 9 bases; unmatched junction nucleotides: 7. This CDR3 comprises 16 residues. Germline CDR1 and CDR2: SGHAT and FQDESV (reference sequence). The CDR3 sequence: CASSLPGLAGAGEQFF. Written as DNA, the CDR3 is TGTGCCAGCAGCTTACCAGGACTAGCGGGAGCCGGTGAGCAGTTCTTC.

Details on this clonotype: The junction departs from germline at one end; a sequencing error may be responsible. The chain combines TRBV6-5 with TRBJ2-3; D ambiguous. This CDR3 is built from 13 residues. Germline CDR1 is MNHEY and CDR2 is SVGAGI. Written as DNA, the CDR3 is TGTGCCAGCGGTGACCCGCAGGTTCATACGCTGTATTTT. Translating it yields CASGDPQVHTLYF.

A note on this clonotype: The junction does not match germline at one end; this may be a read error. Here the CDR3 reads CASSLAVKDYEQYF. As DNA, the CDR3 is TGTGCCAGCAGCTTGGCCGTGAAAGACTACGAACAGTACTTC. The chain carries TRBV5-4 and TRBJ2-7; TRBD2 is a possible D gene (5 bases). Germline-derived CDR1 and CDR2 are SGHNT and YYREEE (reference sequence). This CDR3 comprises 14 residues.

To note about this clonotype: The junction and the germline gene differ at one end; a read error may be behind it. The CDR3 DNA follows: TGTGTCAGCAGCTCCTGGGGGGCCCCTCCCCTCAATGAGCAGTTCTTC. It translates to CVSSSWGAPPLNEQFF. This chain links TRBV11-3 with TRBJ2-1, with D possibly being TRBD1 or TRBD2 (6 bases each). The CDR3 contains 16 residues. Germline CDR1 reads SGHNT; CDR2 reads YENEEA.

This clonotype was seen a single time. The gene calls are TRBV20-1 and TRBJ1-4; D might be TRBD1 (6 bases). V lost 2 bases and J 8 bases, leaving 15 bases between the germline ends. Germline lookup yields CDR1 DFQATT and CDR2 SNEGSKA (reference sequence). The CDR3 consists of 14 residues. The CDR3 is CSARTQGGTEKLFF. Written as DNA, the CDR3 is TGCAGTGCTAGAACACAGGGCGGCACCGAAAAACTGTTTTTT.

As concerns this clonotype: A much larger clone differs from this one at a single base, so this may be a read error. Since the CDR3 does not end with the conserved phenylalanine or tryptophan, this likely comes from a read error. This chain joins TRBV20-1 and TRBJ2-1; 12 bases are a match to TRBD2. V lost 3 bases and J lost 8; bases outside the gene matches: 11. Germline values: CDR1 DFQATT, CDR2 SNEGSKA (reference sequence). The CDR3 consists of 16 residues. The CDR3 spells CSARGLTSGGVYEQFL. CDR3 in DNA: TGCAGTGCTAGGGGCTTGACTAGCGGGGGCGTCTATGAGCAGTTCCTC.

This CDR3 is CASSPPGGSNTEAFF. In nucleotides, the CDR3 is TGTGCCAGCAGCCCTCCAGGGGGGAGTAACACTGAAGCTTTCTTT. The rearrangement links TRBV11-2 to TRBJ1-1, with TRBD1 identical over 7 bases. The V and J ends lost 5 bases and 2 bases, in that order; junction bases with no gene match: 8. CDR1 and CDR2 from the germline V gene are SGHAT and FQNNGV. The CDR3 is 15 amino acids.

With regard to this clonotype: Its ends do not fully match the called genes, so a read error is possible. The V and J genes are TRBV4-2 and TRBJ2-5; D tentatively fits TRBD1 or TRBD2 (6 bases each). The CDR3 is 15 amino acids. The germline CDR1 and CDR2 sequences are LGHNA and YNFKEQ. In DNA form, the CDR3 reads TGTACCAGCAGCCGAGGGGGGACTGCTGTGGAGACCCAGTACTTC. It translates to CTSSRGGTAVETQYF.

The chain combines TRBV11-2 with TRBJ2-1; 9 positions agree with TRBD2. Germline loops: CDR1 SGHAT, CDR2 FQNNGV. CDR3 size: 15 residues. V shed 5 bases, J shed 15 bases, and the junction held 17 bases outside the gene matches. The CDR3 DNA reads TGTGCCAGCAGCGTAATCCTAGCGGGGATTGATGCGCGGTTCTTC. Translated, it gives CASSVILAGIDARFF.

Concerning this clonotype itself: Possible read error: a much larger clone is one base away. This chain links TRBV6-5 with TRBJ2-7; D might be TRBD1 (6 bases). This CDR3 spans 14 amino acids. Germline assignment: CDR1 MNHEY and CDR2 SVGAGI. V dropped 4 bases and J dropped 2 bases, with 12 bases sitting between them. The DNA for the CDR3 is TGTGCCAGCAGTTCCAGGACAGAACCCTACGAGCAGTACTTC. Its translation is CASSSRTEPYEQYF.

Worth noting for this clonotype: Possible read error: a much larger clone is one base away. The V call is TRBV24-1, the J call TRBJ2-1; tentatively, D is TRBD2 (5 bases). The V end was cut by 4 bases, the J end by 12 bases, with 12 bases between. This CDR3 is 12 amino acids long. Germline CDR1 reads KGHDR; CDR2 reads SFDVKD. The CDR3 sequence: CATSDTIEGQFF. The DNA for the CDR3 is TGTGCCACCAGTGACACCATTGAGGGGCAGTTCTTC.

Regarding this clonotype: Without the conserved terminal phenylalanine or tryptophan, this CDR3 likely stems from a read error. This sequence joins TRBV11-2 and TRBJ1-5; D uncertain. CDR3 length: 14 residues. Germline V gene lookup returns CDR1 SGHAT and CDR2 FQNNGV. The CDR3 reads CASSLDQSNQPQHS. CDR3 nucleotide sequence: TGTGCCAGTAGCTTAGACCAGTCCAATCAGCCCCAGCATTCT.

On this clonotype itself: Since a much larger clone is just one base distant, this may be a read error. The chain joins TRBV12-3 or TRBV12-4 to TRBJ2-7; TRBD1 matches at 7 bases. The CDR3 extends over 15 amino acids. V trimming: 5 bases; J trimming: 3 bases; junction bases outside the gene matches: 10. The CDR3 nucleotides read TGTGCCAGCAGTATTGTAGGGACAGCTAACTACGAGCAGTACTTC. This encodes CASSIVGTANYEQYF.

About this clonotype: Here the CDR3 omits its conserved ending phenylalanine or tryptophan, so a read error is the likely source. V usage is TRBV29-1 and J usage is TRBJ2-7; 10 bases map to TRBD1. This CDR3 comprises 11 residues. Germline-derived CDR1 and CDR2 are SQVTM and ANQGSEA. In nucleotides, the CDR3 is TGTAGCGTAAGGACAGGGGGCGAGCAGTACTTA. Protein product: CSVRTGGEQYL.

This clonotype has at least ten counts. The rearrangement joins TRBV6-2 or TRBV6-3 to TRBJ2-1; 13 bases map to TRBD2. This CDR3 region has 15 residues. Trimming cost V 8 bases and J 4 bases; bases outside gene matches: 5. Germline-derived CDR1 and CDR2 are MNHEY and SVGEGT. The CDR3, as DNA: TGTGCCAGCCTACCGGGACTAGCGGGGTACAATGAGCAGTTCTTC. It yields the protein CASLPGLAGYNEQFF.

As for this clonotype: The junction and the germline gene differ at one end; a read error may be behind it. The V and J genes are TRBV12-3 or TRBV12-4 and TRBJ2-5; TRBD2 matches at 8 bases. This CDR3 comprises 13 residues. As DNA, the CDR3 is TGTGTCAGCAATCCGGGGGGGGAAGAGATCCAGTACTTC. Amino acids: CVSNPGGEEIQYF.

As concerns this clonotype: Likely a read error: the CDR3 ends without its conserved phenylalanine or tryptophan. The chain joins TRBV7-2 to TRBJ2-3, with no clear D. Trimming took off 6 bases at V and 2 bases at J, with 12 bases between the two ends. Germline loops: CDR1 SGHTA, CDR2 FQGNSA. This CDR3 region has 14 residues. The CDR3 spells CASRTLGITDTQYS. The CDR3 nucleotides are TGTGCCAGCAGGACCCTCGGCATCACAGATACGCAGTATTCT.

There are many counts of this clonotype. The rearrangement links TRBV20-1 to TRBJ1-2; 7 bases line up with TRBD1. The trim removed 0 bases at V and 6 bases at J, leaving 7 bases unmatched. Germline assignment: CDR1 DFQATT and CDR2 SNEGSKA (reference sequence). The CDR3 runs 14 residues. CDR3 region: CSARDTQGGHGYTF. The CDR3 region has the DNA TGCAGTGCTAGAGACACCCAGGGGGGCCATGGCTACACCTTC.

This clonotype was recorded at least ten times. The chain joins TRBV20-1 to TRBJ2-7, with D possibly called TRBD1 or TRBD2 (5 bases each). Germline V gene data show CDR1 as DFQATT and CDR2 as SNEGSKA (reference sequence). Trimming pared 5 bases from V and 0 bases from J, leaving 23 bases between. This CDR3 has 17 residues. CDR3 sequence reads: CSAVPGTAHLTSYEQYF. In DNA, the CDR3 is TGCAGTGCTGTGCCCGGGACGGCACACTTAACCTCCTACGAGCAGTACTTC.

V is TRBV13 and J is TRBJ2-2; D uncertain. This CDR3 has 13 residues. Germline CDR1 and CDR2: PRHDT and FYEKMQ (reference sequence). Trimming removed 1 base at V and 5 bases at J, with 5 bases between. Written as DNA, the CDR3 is TGTGCCAGCAGCTTAGAGGTAACCGGGGAGCTGTTTTTT. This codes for CASSLEVTGELFF.

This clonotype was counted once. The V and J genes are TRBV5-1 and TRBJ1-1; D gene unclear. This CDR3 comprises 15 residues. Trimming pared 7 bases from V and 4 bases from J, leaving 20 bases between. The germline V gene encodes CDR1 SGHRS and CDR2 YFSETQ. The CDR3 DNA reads TGCGCCAGCCTCCTATCCGGACGGGGAGGCACTGAAGCTTTCTTT. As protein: CASLLSGRGGTEAFF.

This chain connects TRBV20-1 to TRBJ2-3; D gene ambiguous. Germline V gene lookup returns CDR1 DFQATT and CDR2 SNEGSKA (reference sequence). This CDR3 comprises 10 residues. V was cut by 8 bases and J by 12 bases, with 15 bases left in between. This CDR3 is CSTISVTQYF. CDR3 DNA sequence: TGCAGTACAATTTCAGTTACACAGTATTTT.

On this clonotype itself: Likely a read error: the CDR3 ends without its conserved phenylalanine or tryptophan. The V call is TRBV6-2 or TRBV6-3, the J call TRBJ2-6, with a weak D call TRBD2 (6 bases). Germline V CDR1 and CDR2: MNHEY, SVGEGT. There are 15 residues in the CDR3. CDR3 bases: TGTGCCAGCAGTTACGAACCGGTCGGGGGCAACGTCCTGACTTTA. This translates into CASSYEPVGGNVLTL.

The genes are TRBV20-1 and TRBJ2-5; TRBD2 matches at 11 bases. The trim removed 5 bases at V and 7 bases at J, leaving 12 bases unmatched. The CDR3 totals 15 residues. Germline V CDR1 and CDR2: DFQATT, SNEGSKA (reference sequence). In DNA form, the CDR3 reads TGCAGTGCTCCCAAGACTAGCGGGGTTAGTGGGACCCAGTACTTC. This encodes CSAPKTSGVSGTQYF.

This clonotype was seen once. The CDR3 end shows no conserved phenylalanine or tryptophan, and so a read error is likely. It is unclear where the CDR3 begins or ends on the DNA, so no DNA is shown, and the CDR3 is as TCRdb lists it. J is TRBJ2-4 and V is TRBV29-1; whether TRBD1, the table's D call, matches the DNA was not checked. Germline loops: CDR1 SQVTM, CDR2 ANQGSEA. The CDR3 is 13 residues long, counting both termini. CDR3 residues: CSVDGSGGHIHYI.

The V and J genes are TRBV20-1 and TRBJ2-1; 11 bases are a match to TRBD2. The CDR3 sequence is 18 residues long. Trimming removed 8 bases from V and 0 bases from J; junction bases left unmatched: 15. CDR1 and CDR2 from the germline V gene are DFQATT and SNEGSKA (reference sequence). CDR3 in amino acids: CSTRYTSGGRSSYNEQFF. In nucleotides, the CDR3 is TGCAGTACCAGATATACTAGCGGGGGCCGTAGCTCCTACAATGAGCAGTTCTTC.

CDR3 DNA sequence: TGCGCCAACCTAAGGATAGGAGGTAACACCGGGGAGCTGTTTTTT. Protein sequence: CANLRIGGNTGELFF. The genes are TRBV10-2 and TRBJ2-2; possible D gene TRBD2, 5 bases. Germline CDR1 is WSHSY and CDR2 is SAAADI. The CDR3 length is 15 residues. V dropped 10 bases and J dropped 2 bases, with 17 bases sitting between them.

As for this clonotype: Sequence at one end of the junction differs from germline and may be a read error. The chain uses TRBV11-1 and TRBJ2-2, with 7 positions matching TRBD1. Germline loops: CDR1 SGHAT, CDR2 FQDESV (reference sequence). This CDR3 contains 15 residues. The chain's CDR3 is CASSPSPQGTEEMFF. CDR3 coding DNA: TGTGCCAGCAGTCCAAGCCCACAGGGGACCGAGGAGATGTTTTTT.

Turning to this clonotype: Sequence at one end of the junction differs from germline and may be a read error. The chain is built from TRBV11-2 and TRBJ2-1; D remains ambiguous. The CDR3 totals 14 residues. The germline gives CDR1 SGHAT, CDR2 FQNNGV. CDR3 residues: CANSLEWAMNEQFF. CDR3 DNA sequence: TGTGCCAACAGCTTAGAGTGGGCAATGAATGAGCAGTTCTTC.